This T cell receptor (beta chain) was profiled in a study of blood T cell repertoires in COVID-19. Study in general: Samples taken during acute and convalescent COVID-19 were collected in the United States, Italy and Spain. T cells, B-cell-depleted T cells, or PBMCs supplied cDNA or gDNA.

V shed 0 bases, J shed 0 bases, and the junction held 12 bases outside the gene matches. In germline, CDR1 is KGHSH, CDR2 LQKENI. The length of the CDR3 is 20 residues. Study processing details: For nucleated cells, counts were estimated from reference gene primer amplification. Data came from immunoSEQ multiplex PCR; TCRdb stores just in-frame clones and leaves some out. V, J and clone size are those of that table, while D and trimming were read from the DNA. The sample carries some 460,000 clones, roughly 89% recorded once. This chain links TRBV18 with TRBJ2-3; 10 positions match TRBD2. Source material: peripheral blood. The receptor comes from a woman in her thirties with acute or convalescent COVID-19. The CDR3 bases are TGTGCCAGCTCACCACCGACAAAGCTAGCGGGGGCGACTAGCACAGATACGCAGTATTTT. Translated: CASSPPTKLAGATSTDTQYF.